This TCR beta chain stems from a study of T cells in tuberculosis. Study conclusions and caveats: Active tuberculosis cases were adults; controls were adolescents.

On this clone itself: Its antigen is not known.

Trimming took 0 bases from V and 1 from J, leaving 6 bases between them. The CDR3 consists of 14 residues. In germline, CDR1 is SGHAT, CDR2 FQNNGV. Sequencing was performed with immunoSEQ multiplex PCR; in TCRdb, only in-frame clones are kept and a portion is missing. The sample lists around 49,000 clones, about 95% occurring once. Time point here: new active TB diagnosis, blood taken before or within 7 days of starting treatment. The chain links TRBV11-2 to TRBJ1-1; D is ambiguous. This receptor was obtained from an adult with tuberculosis. The specimen comprised PBMCs, sampled at tuberculosis diagnosis. The CDR3 DNA sequence: TGTGCCAGCAGCTTAGAGGCGGGGAACACTGAAGCTTTCTTT. The encoded protein is CASSLEAGNTEAFF.